The source of this T cell receptor (beta chain) is a study of cytomegalovirus exposure and HLA in healthy donors. Looking at the study overall: Earlier findings included some 120 million unique TCR beta sequences obtained from about 180 million T cells.

General study points: It has been reported that TCR beta sequences accurately predicted the HLA-A and HLA-B alleles of most subjects.

PCR primers comprised 60 Vbeta and 13 Jbeta primers. The repertoire was sequenced with immunoSEQ multiplex PCR; TCRdb's copy has only in-frame clones and lacks some. The table shows about 82,000 clones, with roughly 80% occurring only once. With respect to this clone: Its antigen is unidentified.

The CDR3 consists of 14 residues. Germline trimming cut 5 bases from V and 2 bases from J; bases unmatched to any gene: 6. The germline CDR1 and CDR2 sequences are SEHNR and FQNEAQ (reference sequence). Sequenced material: PBMCs. The clonotype originates from a woman between 50 and 59 years old in good health and CMV-seropositive. The chain carries TRBV7-9 and TRBJ2-7; 7 bases are a match to TRBD1. This CDR3 is CASSPGTATYEQYF. CDR3 nucleotides: TGTGCCAGCAGCCCGGGGACAGCAACCTACGAGCAGTACTTC.